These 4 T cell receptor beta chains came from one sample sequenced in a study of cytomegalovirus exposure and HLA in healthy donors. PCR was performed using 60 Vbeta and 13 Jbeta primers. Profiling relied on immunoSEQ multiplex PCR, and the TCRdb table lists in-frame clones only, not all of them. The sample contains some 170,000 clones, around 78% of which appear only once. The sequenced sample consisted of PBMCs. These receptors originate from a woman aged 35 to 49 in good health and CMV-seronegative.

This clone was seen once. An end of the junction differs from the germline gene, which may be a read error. The CDR3 reads CASSLDRGFLLF. CDR3 bases: TGTGCCAGCAGCCTAGACAGGGGATTCCTGCTCTTC. This chain links TRBV4-2 with TRBJ2-1; 8 nucleotides agree with TRBD1. Looked up from germline, CDR1 is LGHNA and CDR2 is YNFKEQ. The CDR3 loop spans 12 amino acids.

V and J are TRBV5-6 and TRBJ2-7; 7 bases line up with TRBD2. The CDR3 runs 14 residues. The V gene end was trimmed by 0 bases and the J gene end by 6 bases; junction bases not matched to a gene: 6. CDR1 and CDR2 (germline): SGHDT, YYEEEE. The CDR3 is CASSLVKGGGEQYF. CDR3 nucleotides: TGTGCCAGCAGCTTGGTTAAGGGCGGGGGCGAGCAGTACTTC. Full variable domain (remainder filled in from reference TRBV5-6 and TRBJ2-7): DAGVTQSPTHLIKTRGQQVTLRCSPKSGHDTVSWYQQALGQGPQFIFQYYEEEERQRGNFPDRFSGHQFPNYSSELNVNALLLGDSALYLCASSLVKGGGEQYFGPGTRLTVT.

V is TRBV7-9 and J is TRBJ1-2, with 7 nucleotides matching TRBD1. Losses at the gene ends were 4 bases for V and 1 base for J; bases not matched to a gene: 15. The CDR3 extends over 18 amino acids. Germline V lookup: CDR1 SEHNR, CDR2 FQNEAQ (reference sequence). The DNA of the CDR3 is TGTGCCAGCAGCTCAACTGGACAGGCCGGGGGAGGTAACTATGGCTACACCTTC. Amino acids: CASSSTGQAGGGNYGYTF.

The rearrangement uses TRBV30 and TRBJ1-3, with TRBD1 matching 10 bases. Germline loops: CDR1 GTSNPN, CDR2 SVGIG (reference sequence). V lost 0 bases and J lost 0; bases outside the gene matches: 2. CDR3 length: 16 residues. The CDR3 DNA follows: TGTGCCTGGAGTGTGGGACAGGGGAGCTCTGGAAACACCATATATTTT. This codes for CAWSVGQGSSGNTIYF.